This T cell receptor beta chain originates from a study of Ad26.COV2.S vaccination and SARS-CoV-2 variants. As for the study in general: Donor was in the COV1001 Ad26.COV2.S trial arm. Administration of Ad26.COV2.S was intramuscular, either once or twice 56 days apart. Regarding the study as a whole: People who got the vaccine had more spike-specific TCR breadth than people who got placebo.

A remark on this clone: No antigen is known for it.

The germline CDR1 and CDR2 sequences are SNHLY and FYNNEI. The CDR3 is made up of 15 amino acids. The V segment lost 7 bases and the J segment 8 bases; nucleotides outside the gene matches: 13. Generated by immunoSEQ multiplex PCR, the TCRdb table keeps only in-frame clones and is missing some. The table shows some 370,000 clones, with roughly four fifths occurring only once. The treatment: around 19 received Ad26.COV2.S at low or high dose, single or two shots; about five received placebo; per-sample allocation not given. Sampling was performed 63 days after the first vaccine or placebo injection. V and J are TRBV2 and TRBJ1-2; 10 bases fit TRBD1. Sequences were derived from peripheral blood, sampled in a trial of Ad26.COV2.S vaccine versus placebo. The TCR originated in a person aged 18-65 years who received the Ad26.COV2.S COVID-19 vaccine or a placebo. DNA for the CDR3: TGTGCCAGCACTACTATGGGACAGGGGAAGGAAGGCTACACCTTC. Protein: CASTTMGQGKEGYTF.